Presented here are 19 T cell receptor beta chains from one specimen sequenced in a study of Ad26.COV2.S vaccination and SARS-CoV-2 variants. As to treatment: some 20 received Ad26.COV2.S at low or high dose, single or two shots; about 5 received placebo; per-sample allocation not given. The samples were gathered on day 63 after the first injection of vaccine or placebo. The assay was immunoSEQ multiplex PCR, and TCRdb's table has in-frame clones only and misses some. The table includes about 330,000 clones, under 90% detected once. The material was peripheral blood, obtained in a trial of Ad26.COV2.S vaccine versus placebo. All receptors come from a person aged 18-65 years who received the Ad26.COV2.S COVID-19 vaccine or a placebo.

This clone was seen only a few times. This chain links TRBV19 with TRBJ2-7, with 12 positions matching TRBD1. The CDR3 covers 14 residues. With V trimmed by 3 bases and J by 4 bases, 1 base remained unmatched. The V gene's germline CDR1 is LNHDA and CDR2 SQIVND (reference sequence). The CDR3: CASSMGQGAYEQYF. For the CDR3, the DNA is TGTGCCAGTAGTATGGGACAGGGGGCGTACGAGCAGTACTTC. Full variable domain (remainder filled in from reference TRBV19 and TRBJ2-7): DGGITQSPKYLFRKEGQNVTLSCEQNLNHDAMYWYRQDPGQGLRLIYYSQIVNDFQKGDIAEGYSVSREKKESFPLTVTSAQKNPTAFYLCASSMGQGAYEQYFGPGTRLTVT.

The chain carries TRBV11-2 and TRBJ1-1; D uncertain. Trimming took off 8 bases at V and 0 bases at J, with 16 bases between the two ends. CDR3 size: 15 residues. The germline V gene encodes CDR1 SGHAT and CDR2 FQNNGV. CDR3 nucleotides: TGTGCCAGCGCTACCACGGCTGGACTGAACACTGAAGCTTTCTTT. Translation: CASATTAGLNTEAFF. Filled out from reference TRBV11-2 and TRBJ1-1, the complete variable domain reads EAGVAQSPRYKIIEKRQSVAFWCNPISGHATLYWYQQILGQGPKLLIQFQNNGVVDDSQLPKDRFSAERLKGVDSTLKIQPAKLEDSAVYLCASATTAGLNTEAFFGQGTRLTVV.

The genes are TRBV11-2 and TRBJ2-5; D gene unclear. This CDR3 contains 14 residues. Germline V gives CDR1 SGHAT, CDR2 FQNNGV. V was cut by 1 base and J by 2 bases, with 8 bases left in between. CDR3 nucleotide sequence: TGTGCCAGCAGCTTAGTATGGTCTCAAGAGACCCAGTACTTC. Amino acids: CASSLVWSQETQYF.

This clone occurred a few times. This chain joins TRBV6-6 and TRBJ2-2; D is possibly TRBD2 (6 bases). CDR1 and CDR2 (germline): MNHNY, SVGAGI (reference sequence). V shed 1 base and J shed 5 bases, with 11 bases lying between them. CDR3 length: 15 residues. The CDR3: CASSYYRGSTGELFF. In DNA form, the CDR3 reads TGTGCCAGCAGTTACTACCGGGGGAGTACCGGGGAGCTGTTTTTT.

The rearrangement links TRBV18 to TRBJ2-7; D gene uncertain. The CDR3 consists of 13 residues. The ends were cut back, 2 bases at V and 4 bases at J, with 9 bases in the middle. Germline V lookup: CDR1 KGHSH, CDR2 LQKENI. As DNA, the CDR3 is TGTGCCAGCTCACCAGGGGTGGGGTACGAGCAGTACTTC. It yields the protein CASSPGVGYEQYF.

As for this clone: At the DNA level, this CDR3 is encoded by other sequences in the same sample as well. The chain uses TRBV12-3 or TRBV12-4 and TRBJ2-6; D assignment may be TRBD1 or TRBD2 (5 bases each). Trimming removed 8 bases at V and 0 bases at J, with 5 bases between. CDR3 size: 13 residues. Written as DNA, the CDR3 is TGTGCCAGCGGGGGCTCTGGGGCCAACGTCCTGACTTTC. Translation gives CASGGSGANVLTF.

The rearrangement uses TRBV11-2 and TRBJ1-4; D ambiguous. The CDR3 sequence is 14 residues long. Trimming took off 2 bases at V and 8 bases at J, with 12 bases between the two ends. Germline CDR1 SGHAT, CDR2 FQNNGV. CDR3 amino acids: CASSLSSLGEKLFF. The DNA for the CDR3 is TGTGCCAGCAGCTTATCTTCTCTGGGGGAAAAACTGTTTTTT.

The rearrangement links TRBV7-2 to TRBJ1-3; no definite D call. CDR1 and CDR2 (germline): SGHTA, FQGNSA. The CDR3 consists of 15 residues. V dropped 0 bases and J dropped 11 bases, with 17 bases sitting between them. The CDR3 spells CASSLANGFPIAIYF. CDR3 sequence (DNA): TGTGCCAGCAGCTTAGCGAACGGATTCCCGATAGCCATATATTTT.

The CDR3 region is CASSPLRLNTEAFF. The CDR3 nucleotides read TGCGCCAGCAGCCCCCTGAGGTTGAACACTGAAGCTTTCTTT. The rearrangement links TRBV4-1 to TRBJ1-1; D is ambiguous. The germline V and J ends were trimmed by 4 bases and 0 bases, with 9 bases remaining between them. There are 14 residues in the CDR3. Germline loops: CDR1 MGHRA, CDR2 YSYEKL.

This chain uses TRBV11-2 with TRBJ2-2; 9 positions match TRBD1. The CDR3 loop spans 16 amino acids. Germline CDR1 reads SGHAT; CDR2 reads FQNNGV. The V gene end was trimmed by 6 bases and the J gene end by 4 bases; junction bases not matched to a gene: 9. CDR3 protein: CASSLNRTGVTGELFF. DNA for the CDR3: TGTGCCAGCAGTCTTAATCGGACAGGGGTCACCGGGGAGCTGTTTTTT.

This chain joins TRBV11-2 and TRBJ2-3, with D perhaps being TRBD1 or TRBD2 (5 bases each). Trimming shortened V by 4 bases and J by 3 bases, and 23 bases separated the two germline ends. This CDR3 spans 18 amino acids. From germline, CDR1 is SGHAT and CDR2 FQNNGV. In DNA, the CDR3 is TGTGCCAGCAGCTCCCCCGCTCGATATTGGGGGACGACAGATACGCAGTATTTT. It encodes CASSSPARYWGTTDTQYF.

This chain joins TRBV14 and TRBJ2-3, with D unresolved. Trimming took 0 bases from V and 8 from J, leaving 9 bases between them. Germline CDR1 SGHDN, CDR2 FVKESK. The CDR3 extends over 13 amino acids. Here the CDR3 DNA reads TGTGCCAGCAGCCAAGATCCGGCAGCTACGCAGTATTTT. Encoded protein: CASSQDPAATQYF.

The chain links TRBV29-1 to TRBJ2-7; 14 nucleotides line up with TRBD2. Losses at the gene ends were 5 bases for V and 3 bases for J; bases not matched to a gene: 18. Germline CDR1 SQVTM, CDR2 ANQGSEA. The CDR3 is 19 residues long. The CDR3 loop is CSVTYSGTAGLAGVYEQYF. The CDR3 DNA reads as TGCAGCGTTACCTACTCCGGGACGGCGGGACTAGCGGGGGTCTACGAGCAGTACTTC.

The V gene is TRBV21-1, the J gene TRBJ2-6; the table's D call, TRBD2, was not checked against the DNA. TRBV21-1 represents a pseudogene. CDR3 length: 20 amino acids. CDR3 sequence reads: CASSKVRPALPSSGANVLTF. The CDR3 bases are TGTGCCAGCAGCAAAGTGAGGCCCGCCCTCCCCTCCTCTGGGGCCAACGTCCTGACTTTC.

As to this clone: Other DNA sequences in this specimen translate into the identical CDR3. Here the CDR3 DNA reads TGTGCCATCAGCGGCGGTAATCAGCCCCAGCATTTT. Translation: CAISGGNQPQHF. The V call is TRBV10-3, the J call TRBJ1-5; D ambiguous. Germline CDR1 and CDR2: ENHRY and SYGVKD. The ends were cut back, 6 bases at V and 4 bases at J, with 7 bases in the middle. CDR3 size: 12 residues.

The chain joins TRBV3-1 (or the pseudogene TRBV3-2) to TRBJ2-5; D is perhaps TRBD1 or TRBD2 (6 bases each). Germline-derived CDR1 and CDR2 are LGHDT and YNNKEL (reference sequence). Trimming pared 1 base from V and 4 bases from J, leaving 10 bases between. CDR3 size: 14 residues. This CDR3 reads CASSQVGGPETQYF. The CDR3 coding sequence is TGTGCCAGCAGCCAAGTAGGGGGGCCAGAGACCCAGTACTTC.

The chain is built from TRBV13 and TRBJ2-3; D is uncertain. The ends were cut back, 3 bases at V and 1 base at J, with 8 bases in the middle. This CDR3 has 14 residues. Germline assignment: CDR1 PRHDT and CDR2 FYEKMQ (reference sequence). CDR3 nucleotide sequence: TGTGCCAGCAGCTTGTGGCAGGGCACAGATACGCAGTATTTT. Its protein product is CASSLWQGTDTQYF.

The J gene is TRBJ2-6, the V gene TRBV6-4, with 9 bases aligning to TRBD1. The length of the CDR3 is 19 residues. Germline-derived CDR1 and CDR2 are MRHNA and SNTAGT. With V trimmed by 7 bases and J by 2 bases, 15 bases remained unmatched. CDR3 region: CASTLTPGQGDPGANVLTF. The CDR3, as DNA: TGTGCCAGCACCCTAACACCGGGACAGGGAGACCCTGGGGCCAACGTCCTGACTTTC.

V is TRBV4-1 and J is TRBJ2-2; TRBD2 is a possible D gene (5 bases). CDR1 is MGHRA, CDR2 YSYEKL, per germline. This CDR3 region has 18 residues. V dropped 1 base and J dropped 6 bases, with 21 bases sitting between them. Written as DNA, the CDR3 is TGCGCCAGCAGCCAAGCTAACTACCCCGGGGTATGGGCCGGGGAGCTGTTTTTT. Its translation is CASSQANYPGVWAGELFF.